The clone carrying this TCR beta chain has at least ten counts. The antigen remains undetermined. This entry belongs to a study of molecular identifiers for immune sequencing clone quantification. Study-wide results and caveats: Highly expanded clone sizes could end up underestimated if a barcode were shared by identical TCR molecules.

Based on a CD8+CD4-CCR7+CD45RA+ profile, naive CD8 T cells were sorted. TCRdb called the PCR reads again in MiXCR, with one record for every CDR3 protein. The sample has tens of thousands of distinct CDR3 sequences, around 18% seen once. CDR3 length: 15 residues. V dropped 1 base and J dropped 0 bases, with 9 bases sitting between them. Germline CDR1 MGHRA, CDR2 YSYEKL. The chain has TRBV4-1 and TRBJ1-1; D not resolved. Material for sequencing was naive CD8+ T cells from blood, with Jurkat cell RNA spiked in. Subset reported: FACS-sorted CD8+CD4-CCR7+CD45RA+ naive T cells. This TCR was sampled from a human donor in good health. Some libraries in this study had Jurkat cell RNA spiked in. The CDR3 sequence: CASSQAPLLNTEAFF. The CDR3 DNA sequence: TGCGCCAGCAGCCAAGCGCCCCTTTTGAACACTGAAGCTTTCTTT.